The rows below give T cell receptor beta chains drawn from one sample of a study of shared clonotypes between healthy human individuals. Produced via immunoSEQ multiplex PCR; TCRdb's table is partial and in-frame only. The sample includes 1,400,000 or so clones, approximately 98.5% seen only once; the top ten take about 0.35%. The sample taken for sequencing was naive CD4+ T cells sorted from blood. Receptor source: a man younger than 40 in good health. CDR3s include the opening cysteine and the closing phenylalanine or tryptophan. Fields, in order: clone size, J gene, V gene, CDR3 protein. Where a row states a size, it is once, few, many or the class of an expanded clone; other rows omit it.

>NA|TRBJ2-2|TRBV5-1
CASGGRVTGELFF
>NA|TRBJ2-7|TRBV9
CASSVAGTINYEQYF
>NA|TRBJ1-5|TRBV10-3
CAISEGGGAGQPQHF
>NA|TRBJ2-2|TRBV7-2
CASSRRNTGELFF
>NA|TRBJ2-7|TRBV7-2
CASSSPDRVIYEQYF
>NA|TRBJ2-3|TRBV5-1
CASSNGSRTDTQYF
>NA|TRBJ2-7|TRBV5-6
CASRRGQSYEQYF
>NA|TRBJ1-5|TRBV7-2
CASSLAGGAPQHF
>NA|TRBJ1-1|TRBV7-9
CASSPIRGSFYEAFF
>NA|TRBJ1-4|TRBV19
CASSIGTEEREKLFF
>NA|TRBJ2-7|TRBV4-3
CASSQDLRGYEQYF
>NA|TRBJ2-7|TRBV14
CASKIGGRSYEQYF
>NA|TRBJ2-3|TRBV11-2
CASSFPWGRSTDTQYF
>NA|TRBJ2-3|TRBV6-4
CASSDSARGTDTQYF
>NA|TRBJ2-7|TRBV19
CASSTGQASYEQYF
>NA|TRBJ2-5|TRBV2
CAILTGREETQYF
>NA|TRBJ2-1|TRBV6-4
CASSDSPSPFLVF
>NA|TRBJ2-1|TRBV14
CASSQDRAGTSGRNEQFF
>NA|TRBJ1-1|TRBV7-9
CASSLVGGHVAFF
>NA|TRBJ2-3|TRBV7-2
CASSWDRGTDTQYF
>NA|TRBJ2-5|TRBV9
CASSVGAYQETQYF
>NA|TRBJ2-3|TRBV5-1
CASSFGILAGGETDTQYF
>NA|TRBJ1-1|TRBV2
CAGNREAGTEAFF
>NA|TRBJ2-2|TRBV7-2
CASSGGGSTGELFF
>NA|TRBJ2-7|TRBV19
CASSTRQVGEQYF
>NA|TRBJ2-7|TRBV5-1
CASSLEGDGSYEQYF
>NA|TRBJ2-3|TRBV11-2
CASSLDRGRTDTQYF
>NA|TRBJ1-5|TRBV19
CASTPQGANQPQHF
>once|TRBJ2-1|TRBV5-1
CASSVGPTLDEQFF
>NA|TRBJ2-2|TRBV12-5
CASGLVQGARSGGELFF
>NA|TRBJ2-5|TRBV29-1
CSVEGPAGGVQETQYF
>NA|TRBJ2-1|TRBV5-1
CASSLGSGIYNEQFF
>NA|TRBJ1-1|TRBV5-1
CASSLGVMNTEAFF
>NA|TRBJ2-1|TRBV7-8
CASFFELAGGNEQFF
>NA|TRBJ2-3|TRBV5-1
CASSFGLAGATNTQYF
>NA|TRBJ2-1|TRBV29-1
CSAQRPSGAYNEQFF
>NA|TRBJ2-1|TRBV7-7
CASSLGKGGSSYNEQFF
>NA|TRBJ2-7|TRBV5-4
CASSFDGTGTYEQYF
>NA|TRBJ2-7|TRBV4-2
CASSRRWREETYEQYF
>NA|TRBJ2-7|TRBV7-2
CASSSLGISYEQYF
>NA|TRBJ1-2|TRBV28
CASSFWGEEDYGYTF
>NA|TRBJ2-1|TRBV5-1
CASSLAGGPYRRPYNEQFF
>NA|TRBJ1-2|TRBV19
CASSEGTGRNNYGYTF
>NA|TRBJ2-4|TRBV5-1
CASSFGLDPNIQYF
>NA|TRBJ2-2|TRBV29-1
CSGSGTSGMNTGELFF
>NA|TRBJ2-3|TRBV28
CASIAGGPEGDTQYF
>NA|TRBJ2-7|TRBV7-2
CASSLDLDSPPREQYF
>NA|TRBJ1-4|TRBV7-9
CASGYGGSLEKLFF
>NA|TRBJ2-7|TRBV11-2
CASSTPAGLATEQYF
>NA|TRBJ2-3|TRBV21-1
CASSGLQGASTDTQYF